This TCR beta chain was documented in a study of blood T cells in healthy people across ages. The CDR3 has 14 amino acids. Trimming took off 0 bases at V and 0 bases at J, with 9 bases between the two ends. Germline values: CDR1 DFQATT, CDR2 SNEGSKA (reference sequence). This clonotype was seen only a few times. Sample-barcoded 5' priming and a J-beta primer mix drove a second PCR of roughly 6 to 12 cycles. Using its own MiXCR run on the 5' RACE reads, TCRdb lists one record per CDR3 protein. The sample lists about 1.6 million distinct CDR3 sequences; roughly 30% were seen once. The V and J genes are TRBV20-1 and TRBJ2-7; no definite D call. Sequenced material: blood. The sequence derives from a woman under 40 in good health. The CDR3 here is CSARDSESSYEQYF. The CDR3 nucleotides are TGCAGTGCTAGAGACTCCGAGAGCTCCTACGAGCAGTACTTC.